The sequence of this T cell receptor (beta chain) was determined in a study of early T cells in non-severe SARS-CoV-2 infection. Study-level information: Sequencing targeted bulk RNA from unsorted whole blood, leaving chains unpaired.

Points from the study as a whole: VDJdb-based annotation leaned toward anti-spike CD8 responses and missed private and CD4 specificities.

The table lists this clonotype with many counts. No antigen is known for it. Attachment of unique molecular identifiers to individual cDNA molecules was performed. TCRdb re-called the 5' RACE reads with MiXCR, one entry per CDR3 protein. This sample has tens of thousands of distinct CDR3 sequences, with 7.7% found just once. The CDR3 runs to 14 residues. CDR1 and CDR2 from the germline V gene are DFQATT and SNEGSKA (reference sequence). J was trimmed by 4 bases and V by 0 bases; bases with no gene match: 6. The chain links TRBV20-1 to TRBJ2-7; 7 positions match TRBD2. Material for sequencing was whole blood. The sequence derives from an adult who was a healthcare worker with PCR-confirmed SARS-CoV-2 infection or an uninfected control (not recorded which). CDR3 loop: CSARDRLAAYEQYF. The DNA for the CDR3 is TGCAGTGCTAGAGATCGGCTAGCGGCGTACGAGCAGTACTTC.